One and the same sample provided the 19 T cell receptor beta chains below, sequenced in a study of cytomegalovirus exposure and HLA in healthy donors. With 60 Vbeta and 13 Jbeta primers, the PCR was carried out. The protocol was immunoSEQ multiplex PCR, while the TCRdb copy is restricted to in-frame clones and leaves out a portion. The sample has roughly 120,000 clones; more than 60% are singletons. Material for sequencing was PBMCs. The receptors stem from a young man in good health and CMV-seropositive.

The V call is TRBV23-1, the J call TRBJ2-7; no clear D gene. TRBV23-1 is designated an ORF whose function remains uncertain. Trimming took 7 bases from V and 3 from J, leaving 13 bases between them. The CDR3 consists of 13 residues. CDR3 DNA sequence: TGCGCCAGCATATCCCGCGAAAACTACGAGCAGTACTTC. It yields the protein CASISRENYEQYF.

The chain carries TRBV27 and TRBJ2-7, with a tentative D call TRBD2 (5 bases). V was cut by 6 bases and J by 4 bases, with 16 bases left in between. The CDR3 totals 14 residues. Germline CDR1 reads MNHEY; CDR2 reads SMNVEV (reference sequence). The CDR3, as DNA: TGTGCCAGCAGCCCTTTGAACGGGGAATACGAGCAGTACTTC. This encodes CASSPLNGEYEQYF.

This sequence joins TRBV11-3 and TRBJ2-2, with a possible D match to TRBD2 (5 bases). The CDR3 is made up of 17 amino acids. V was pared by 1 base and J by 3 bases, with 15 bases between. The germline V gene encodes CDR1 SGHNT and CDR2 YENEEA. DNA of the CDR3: TGTGCCAGCAGCTTAGCCACCTGGGAGAGGTACACCGGGGAGCTGTTTTTT. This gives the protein CASSLATWERYTGELFF.

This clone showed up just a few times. The CDR3 DNA reads as TGTGCCAGCAGTGAGGGGAGTGGAGTGAACACTGAAGCTTTCTTT. Its translation is CASSEGSGVNTEAFF. The genes are TRBV2 and TRBJ1-1; D is uncertain. The V and J ends lost 3 bases and 0 bases respectively, with 11 bases between them. Germline CDR1 SNHLY, CDR2 FYNNEI. This CDR3 is built from 15 residues.

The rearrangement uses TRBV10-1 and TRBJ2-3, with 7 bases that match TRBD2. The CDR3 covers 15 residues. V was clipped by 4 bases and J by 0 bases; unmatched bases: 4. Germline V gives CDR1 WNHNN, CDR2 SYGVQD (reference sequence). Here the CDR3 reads CASSASGFSTDTQYF. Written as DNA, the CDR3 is TGCGCCAGCAGTGCTAGCGGTTTTAGCACAGATACGCAGTATTTT.

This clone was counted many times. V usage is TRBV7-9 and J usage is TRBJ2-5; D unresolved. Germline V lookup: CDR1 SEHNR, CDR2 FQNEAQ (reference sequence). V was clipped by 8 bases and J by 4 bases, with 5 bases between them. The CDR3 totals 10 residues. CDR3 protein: CASGVETQYF. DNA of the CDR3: TGTGCCAGCGGAGTAGAGACCCAGTACTTC.

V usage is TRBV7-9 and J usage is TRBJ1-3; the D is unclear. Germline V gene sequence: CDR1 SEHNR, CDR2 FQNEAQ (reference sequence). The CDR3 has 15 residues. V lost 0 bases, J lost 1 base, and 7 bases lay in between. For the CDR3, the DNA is TGTGCCAGCAGCTTAGCGTCTAATTCTGGAAACACCATATATTTT. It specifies CASSLASNSGNTIYF.

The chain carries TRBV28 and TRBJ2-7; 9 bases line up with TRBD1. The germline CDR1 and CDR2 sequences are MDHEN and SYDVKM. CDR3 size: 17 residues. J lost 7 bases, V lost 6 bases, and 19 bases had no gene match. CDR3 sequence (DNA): TGTGCCAGCAGACTAAGAGGGACAGGGAGTTGGATACGGGAGCAGTACTTC. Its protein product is CASRLRGTGSWIREQYF. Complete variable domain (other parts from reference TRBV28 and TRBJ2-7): DVKVTQSSRYLVKRTGEKVFLECVQDMDHENMFWYRQDPGLGLRLIYFSYDVKMKEKGDIPEGYSVSREKKERFSLILESASTNQTSMYLCASRLRGTGSWIREQYFGPGTRLTVT.

CDR3 in DNA: TGCAGTGCTAGATCTAGAAACACCATATATTTT. This sequence encodes CSARSRNTIYF. This sequence joins TRBV20-1 and TRBJ1-3, with D hard to call. V lost 2 bases and J 5 bases, leaving 4 bases between the germline ends. Germline CDR1 and CDR2: DFQATT and SNEGSKA (reference sequence). This CDR3 is 11 amino acids long.

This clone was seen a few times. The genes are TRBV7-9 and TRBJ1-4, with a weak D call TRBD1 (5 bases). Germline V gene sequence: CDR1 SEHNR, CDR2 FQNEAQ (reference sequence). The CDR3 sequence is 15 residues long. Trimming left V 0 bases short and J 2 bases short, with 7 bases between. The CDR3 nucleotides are TGTGCCAGCAGCTTAGCGGAGGGGACTAATGAAAAACTGTTTTTT. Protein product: CASSLAEGTNEKLFF.

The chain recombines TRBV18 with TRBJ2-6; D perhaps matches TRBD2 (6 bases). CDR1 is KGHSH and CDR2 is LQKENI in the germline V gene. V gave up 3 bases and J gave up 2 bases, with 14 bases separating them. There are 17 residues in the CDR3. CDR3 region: CASSPLPSGAGANVLTF. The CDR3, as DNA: TGTGCCAGCTCACCTCTACCTTCGGGGGCTGGGGCCAACGTCCTGACTTTC. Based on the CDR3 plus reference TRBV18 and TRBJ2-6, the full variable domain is NAGVMQNPRHLVRRRGQEARLRCSPMKGHSHVYWYRQLPEEGLKFMVYLQKENIIDESGMPKERFSAEFPKEGPSILRIQQVVRGDSAAYFCASSPLPSGAGANVLTFGAGSRLTVL.

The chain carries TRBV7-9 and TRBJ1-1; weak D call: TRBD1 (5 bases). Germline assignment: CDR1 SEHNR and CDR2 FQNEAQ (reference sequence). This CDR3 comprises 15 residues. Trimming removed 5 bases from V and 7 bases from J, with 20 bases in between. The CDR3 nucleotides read TGTGCCAGCAGCCAACCCGGACAATTGGCCTTTGAAGCTTTCTTT. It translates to CASSQPGQLAFEAFF. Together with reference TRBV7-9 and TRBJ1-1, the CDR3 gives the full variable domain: DTGVSQNPRHKITKRGQNVTFRCDPISEHNRLYWYRQTLGQGPEFLTYFQNEAQLEKSRLLSDRFSAERPKGSFSTLEIQRTEQGDSAMYLCASSQPGQLAFEAFFGQGTRLTVV.

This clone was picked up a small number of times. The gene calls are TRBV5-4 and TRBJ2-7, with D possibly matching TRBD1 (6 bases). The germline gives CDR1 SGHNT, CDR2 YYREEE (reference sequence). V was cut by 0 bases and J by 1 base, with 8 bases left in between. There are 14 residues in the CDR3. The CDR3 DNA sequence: TGTGCCAGCAGCTTGGACAGGGTTTCCTACGAGCAGTACTTC. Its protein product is CASSLDRVSYEQYF.

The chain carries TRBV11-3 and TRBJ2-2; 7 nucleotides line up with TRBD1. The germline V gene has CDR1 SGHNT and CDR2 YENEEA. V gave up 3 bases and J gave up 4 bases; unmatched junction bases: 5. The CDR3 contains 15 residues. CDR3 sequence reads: CASSFRTGGTGELFF. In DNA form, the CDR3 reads TGTGCCAGCAGCTTCCGGACAGGAGGCACCGGGGAGCTGTTTTTT. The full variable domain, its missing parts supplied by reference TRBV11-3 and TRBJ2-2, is EAGVVQSPRYKIIEKKQPVAFWCNPISGHNTLYWYLQNLGQGPELLIRYENEEAVDDSQLPKDRFSAERLKGVDSTLKIQPAELGDSAVYLCASSFRTGGTGELFFGEGSRLTVL.

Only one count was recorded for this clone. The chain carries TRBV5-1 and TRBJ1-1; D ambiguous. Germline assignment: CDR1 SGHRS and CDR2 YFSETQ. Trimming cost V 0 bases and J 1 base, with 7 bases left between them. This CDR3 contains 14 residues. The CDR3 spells CASSLGHPNTEAFF. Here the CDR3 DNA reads TGCGCCAGCAGCTTGGGACACCCGAACACTGAAGCTTTCTTT.

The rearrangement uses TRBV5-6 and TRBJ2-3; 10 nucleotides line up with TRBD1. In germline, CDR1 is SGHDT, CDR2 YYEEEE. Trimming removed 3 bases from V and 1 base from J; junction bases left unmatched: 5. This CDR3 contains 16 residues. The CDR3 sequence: CASSSGTGVRTDTQYF. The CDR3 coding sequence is TGTGCCAGCAGCTCAGGGACAGGGGTACGCACAGATACGCAGTATTTT.

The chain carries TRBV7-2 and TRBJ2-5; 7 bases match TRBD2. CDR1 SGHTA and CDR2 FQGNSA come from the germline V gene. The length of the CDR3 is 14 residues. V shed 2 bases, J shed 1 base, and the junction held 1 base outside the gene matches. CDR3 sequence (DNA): TGTGCCAGCAGCTTATCTAGCGGCCAAGAGACCCAGTACTTC. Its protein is CASSLSSGQETQYF.

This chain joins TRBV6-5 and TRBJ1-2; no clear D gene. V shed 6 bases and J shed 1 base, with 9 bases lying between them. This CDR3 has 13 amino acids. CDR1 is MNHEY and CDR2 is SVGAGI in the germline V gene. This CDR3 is CASSWAHNYGYTF. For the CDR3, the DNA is TGTGCCAGCAGCTGGGCACATAACTATGGCTACACCTTC.

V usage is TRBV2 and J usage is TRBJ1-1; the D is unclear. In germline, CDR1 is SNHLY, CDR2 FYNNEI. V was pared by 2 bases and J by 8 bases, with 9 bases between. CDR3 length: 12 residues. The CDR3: CASSESGGEAFF. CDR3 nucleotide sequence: TGTGCCAGCAGTGAATCGGGAGGGGAAGCTTTCTTT.